These 9 T cell receptor beta chains were all obtained from the same sample, sequenced in a study of blood T cell repertoires in COVID-19. TCRdb keeps only in-frame clones here, not all; method: immunoSEQ multiplex PCR. The sample contains roughly 200,000 clones, 80% to 90% of which appear only once. Sequencing used peripheral blood. These receptors all come from a human donor with active or convalescent COVID-19. The donor label of this sample is uncertain.

The chain carries TRBV9 and TRBJ1-2; TRBD1 is a possible D gene (6 bases). Trimming left V 1 base short and J 7 bases short, with 8 bases between. The CDR3 runs to 12 residues. Germline V gene lookup returns CDR1 SGDLS and CDR2 YYNGEE. This chain's CDR3 is CASSVSQGGYTF. CDR3 nucleotide sequence: TGTGCCAGCAGCGTATCACAGGGTGGCTACACCTTC.

The chain is built from TRBV24-1 and TRBJ2-5; 10 nucleotides agree with TRBD2. V shed 10 bases, J shed 2 bases, and the junction held 15 bases outside the gene matches. Germline V gene lookup returns CDR1 KGHDR and CDR2 SFDVKD. The CDR3 is made up of 17 amino acids. The CDR3 DNA reads as TGTGCCACTGAGGACAGCTACGGGACTAGCGTACAAGAGACCCAGTACTTC. This codes for CATEDSYGTSVQETQYF.

V gene TRBV30 combines with J gene TRBJ1-2; D may be TRBD1 (6 bases). Trimming pared 2 bases from V and 4 bases from J, leaving 17 bases between. In germline, CDR1 is GTSNPN, CDR2 SVGIG (reference sequence). CDR3 size: 15 residues. CDR3 DNA: TGTGCCTGGAGTAGACCGACAGGCAGGGGCTATGGCTACACCTTC. Its protein product is CAWSRPTGRGYGYTF.

The rearrangement uses TRBV7-9 and TRBJ2-5; 12 nucleotides line up with TRBD1. Germline V gives CDR1 SEHNR, CDR2 FQNEAQ (reference sequence). Trimming cost V 1 base and J 5 bases; bases outside gene matches: 8. This CDR3 region has 17 residues. CDR3 sequence reads: CASSLVGDRGQVETQYF. The CDR3 nucleotides are TGTGCCAGCAGCTTAGTCGGGGACAGGGGGCAGGTGGAGACCCAGTACTTC.

This clone showed up just a few times. The chain carries TRBV18 and TRBJ1-3; TRBD1 is a possible D gene (6 bases). The CDR3 spans 16 residues. Trimming cost V 2 bases and J 3 bases, with 14 bases left between them. CDR1 is KGHSH and CDR2 is LQKENI in the germline V gene. CDR3 nucleotides: TGTGCCAGCTCACCAAATCAAGGCAGGGGTGGAAACACCATATATTTT. This translates into CASSPNQGRGGNTIYF.

The V and J genes are TRBV6-5 and TRBJ2-3, with D possibly being TRBD1 (7 bases). Germline CDR1 and CDR2: MNHEY and SVGAGI. This CDR3 contains 14 residues. V lost 6 bases, J lost 3 bases, and 13 bases lay in between. Here the CDR3 reads CASRTAGGTDTQYF. The CDR3 region has the DNA TGTGCCAGCAGAACGGCAGGGGGGACAGATACGCAGTATTTT.

The chain employs TRBV18 and TRBJ2-2; 8 bases are a match to TRBD1. Germline CDR1 is KGHSH and CDR2 is LQKENI. The ends lost 1 base at V and 0 bases at J; junction bases unmatched: 7. The CDR3 is 18 amino acids. The CDR3 is CASSPRQPGGANTGELFF. The CDR3 DNA reads as TGTGCCAGCTCACCACGCCAACCAGGGGGCGCGAACACCGGGGAGCTGTTTTTT.

The rearrangement joins TRBV5-1 to TRBJ2-1; 10 nucleotides align to TRBD1. Germline V gene data show CDR1 as SGHRS and CDR2 as YFSETQ. This CDR3 is 22 amino acids long. With 1 base clipped from V and 8 bases from J, the junction kept 27 bases outside the gene matches. In nucleotides, the CDR3 is TGCGCCAGCAGCTTGCCGGGGACAGGGGTGTCCGCTTTAGCGGGTTCCCCAGATGAGCAGTTCTTC. Amino acids: CASSLPGTGVSALAGSPDEQFF.

The chain has TRBV13 and TRBJ2-7, with 11 bases identical to TRBD2. The V gene's germline CDR1 is PRHDT and CDR2 FYEKMQ (reference sequence). With V trimmed by 5 bases and J by 7 bases, 16 bases remained unmatched. This CDR3 spans 17 amino acids. The CDR3 sequence is CASSPTRASGRMGEQYF. CDR3 nucleotides: TGTGCCAGCAGCCCGACTCGCGCTAGCGGGAGGATGGGGGAGCAGTACTTC.